The 20 T cell receptor beta chains below come from one sample, sequenced in a study of T cell responses to AZD1222 COVID-19 vaccine listed by TCRdb under 2021. Library prep was done by the immunoSEQ multiplex PCR assay. Not all clones reach the TCRdb copy of this immuneACCESS table, which keeps in-frame sequences only. Checked studies attribute under half of the gap to unresolved V genes and leave the rest unexplained. The sample table shows about 67,000 clones, and around 82% are seen once. The ten largest clones represent about 6.5% of the sample. The time point label on this specimen signifies: about 28 days (+/-7) after the second vaccine dose. Material: peripheral blood, obtained 28 days after the second AZD1222 dose. These receptors were obtained from an adult who received the AZD1222 COVID-19 vaccine.

The rearrangement links TRBV7-9 to TRBJ1-2; D call uncertain. V lost 3 bases and J 6 bases, leaving 8 bases between the germline ends. This CDR3 contains 12 residues. CDR1 and CDR2 (germline): SEHNR, FQNEAQ (reference sequence). The CDR3 loop is CASSFTLNGYTF. The DNA for the CDR3 is TGTGCCAGCAGCTTTACCCTGAATGGCTACACCTTC.

V usage is TRBV2 and J usage is TRBJ1-5; the match to TRBD1 covers 9 bases. Germline lookup yields CDR1 SNHLY and CDR2 FYNNEI. The CDR3 has 13 residues. The ends lost 6 bases at V and 6 bases at J; junction bases unmatched: 3. The CDR3 DNA reads as TGTGCCAGCAGACGGACAGGGGTTCAGCCCCAGCATTTT. This sequence encodes CASRRTGVQPQHF.

This clone was seen once. The rearrangement joins TRBV30 to TRBJ2-1; no definite D call. The CDR3 runs 12 residues. Germline V gene data show CDR1 as GTSNPN and CDR2 as SVGIG (reference sequence). V was shortened by 2 bases and J by 1 base, with 3 bases between the two germline ends. CDR3 loop: CAWSSSYNEQFF. The CDR3, as DNA: TGTGCCTGGAGTTCTTCCTACAATGAGCAGTTCTTC.

The chain combines TRBV9 with TRBJ1-4; maybe TRBD1 (5 bases). The germline CDR1 and CDR2 sequences are SGDLS and YYNGEE. V lost 4 bases to trimming and J lost 4 bases, with 11 bases between them. This CDR3 is 14 amino acids long. CDR3 bases: TGTGCCAGCAGCACAAGACAGTATAATGAAAAACTGTTTTTT. Translating gives CASSTRQYNEKLFF.

The V and J genes are TRBV27 and TRBJ2-2; 10 nucleotides agree with TRBD2. Germline CDR1 MNHEY, CDR2 SMNVEV (reference sequence). Trimming removed 3 bases from V and 5 bases from J; junction bases left unmatched: 12. CDR3 length: 18 amino acids. The chain's CDR3 is CASSFYAGAGGRTGELFF. The DNA for the CDR3 is TGTGCCAGCAGTTTTTATGCGGGAGCGGGGGGGCGAACCGGGGAGCTGTTTTTT.

The genes are TRBV24-1 and TRBJ1-5; 8 bases line up with TRBD1. Germline V gene lookup returns CDR1 KGHDR and CDR2 SFDVKD. V lost 3 bases to trimming and J lost 1 base; unmatched junction nucleotides: 4. The CDR3 loop spans 16 amino acids. The CDR3 DNA reads TGTGCCACCAGTGATCCCCGACAGGGGAGCAATCAGCCCCAGCATTTT. This encodes CATSDPRQGSNQPQHF.

This rearrangement joins TRBV4-3 to TRBJ2-7; 7 nucleotides agree with TRBD2. After removal of 7 bases from V and 0 bases from J, the junction contained 12 bases not matched to a gene. Per the germline V gene, CDR1 is LGHNA and CDR2 is YSLEER. The CDR3 is made up of 16 amino acids. In DNA, the CDR3 is TGCGCCAGCATCCCCCCTAGCGGTTCCAGCTCCTACGAGCAGTACTTC. This codes for CASIPPSGSSSYEQYF.

This chain connects TRBV5-8 to TRBJ2-6, with D uncertain. Germline V CDR1 and CDR2: SGHTS, YDEGEE. Trimming removed 0 bases from V and 1 base from J, with 11 bases in between. This CDR3 region has 17 residues. In DNA form, the CDR3 reads TGTGCCAGCAGCTTGGATACTCGAAAATCTGGGGCCAACGTCCTGACTTTC. Translation gives CASSLDTRKSGANVLTF.

The chain couples TRBV6-5 to TRBJ1-1; D is possibly TRBD1 (6 bases). The germline gives CDR1 MNHEY, CDR2 SVGAGI. The CDR3 has 13 residues. The V and J ends lost 6 bases and 8 bases respectively, with 16 bases between them. In nucleotides, the CDR3 is TGTGCCAGCAGCCTTACCCAGGGGCTCGAAGCTTTCTTT. Translated: CASSLTQGLEAFF.

This chain uses TRBV5-6 with TRBJ2-7; D perhaps matches TRBD1 (6 bases). Trimming left V 4 bases short and J 2 bases short, with 10 bases between. Germline assignment: CDR1 SGHDT and CDR2 YYEEEE. This CDR3 has 13 residues. The CDR3: CASSRGQTYEQYF. In DNA form, the CDR3 reads TGTGCCAGCAGCCGAGGACAGACCTACGAGCAGTACTTC.

The chain is built from TRBV9 and TRBJ1-6, with D possibly being TRBD1 (5 bases). Trimming shortened V by 3 bases and J by 10 bases, and 11 bases separated the two germline ends. Germline CDR1 reads SGDLS; CDR2 reads YYNGEE. The CDR3 consists of 13 residues. This CDR3 is CASSEAQGSPLHF. The CDR3 nucleotides read TGTGCCAGCAGCGAAGCTCAGGGCTCACCCCTCCACTTT. The whole variable domain, filled in from reference TRBV9 and TRBJ1-6, reads DSGVTQTPKHLITATGQRVTLRCSPRSGDLSVYWYQQSLDQGLQFLIQYYNGEERAKGNILERFSAQQFPDLHSELNLSSLELGDSALYFCASSEAQGSPLHFGNGTRLTVT.

This clone has just one count. The chain uses TRBV7-9 and TRBJ2-2; D is unclear. V lost 5 bases, J lost 5 bases, and 6 bases lay in between. Germline CDR1 SEHNR, CDR2 FQNEAQ (reference sequence). The CDR3 loop spans 12 amino acids. CDR3 loop: CASSTETGELFF. CDR3 nucleotide sequence: TGTGCCAGCAGCACAGAAACCGGGGAGCTGTTTTTT.

CDR3 sequence: CASSTSGGLDEQYF. DNA for the CDR3: TGTGCCAGTAGTACTAGCGGGGGCCTCGACGAGCAGTACTTC. V usage is TRBV19 and J usage is TRBJ2-7; 10 bases are a match to TRBD2. This CDR3 spans 14 amino acids. CDR1 and CDR2 (germline): LNHDA, SQIVND (reference sequence). The J segment lost 5 bases and the V segment lost 4 bases, leaving 5 bases of the junction unmatched.

This rearrangement joins TRBV6-2 or TRBV6-3 to TRBJ1-5; D may be TRBD1 (5 bases). V lost 2 bases to trimming and J lost 6 bases, with 20 bases between them. CDR1 and CDR2 (germline): MNHEY, SVGEGT. This CDR3 is 17 amino acids long. CDR3 nucleotides: TGTGCCAGCAGTTACCCCCAGCGGACGGCAGGGCCTCAGCCCCAGCATTTT. Translation: CASSYPQRTAGPQPQHF.

The chain is built from TRBV5-8 and TRBJ1-4; D is undetermined. CDR3 length: 14 amino acids. Between the trimmed V and J ends, which lost 1 base and 7 bases, there was a span of 11 bases. Germline CDR1 is SGHTS and CDR2 is YDEGEE. The CDR3 nucleotides read TGTGCCAGCAGCTTGCGGGTGGGAGGTGAAAAACTGTTTTTT. Translation gives CASSLRVGGEKLFF.

The chain links TRBV4-3 to TRBJ2-4; 8 positions match TRBD1. The V gene's germline CDR1 is LGHNA and CDR2 YSLEER. Trimming cost V 3 bases and J 7 bases; bases outside gene matches: 11. CDR3 size: 16 residues. The CDR3 sequence is CASSHSEPGQANIQYF. CDR3 coding DNA: TGCGCCAGCAGCCATTCAGAACCGGGACAGGCTAACATTCAGTACTTC.

The chain carries TRBV18 and TRBJ2-7; 9 bases are a match to TRBD2. V gave up 3 bases and J gave up 0 bases; unmatched junction bases: 3. From germline, CDR1 is KGHSH and CDR2 LQKENI. CDR3 length: 15 residues. The CDR3 here is CASSPQAGGSYEQYF. For the CDR3, the DNA is TGTGCCAGCTCACCCCAAGCGGGGGGCTCCTACGAGCAGTACTTC. Supplemented by reference TRBV18 and TRBJ2-7, the full variable domain reads NAGVMQNPRHLVRRRGQEARLRCSPMKGHSHVYWYRQLPEEGLKFMVYLQKENIIDESGMPKERFSAEFPKEGPSILRIQQVVRGDSAAYFCASSPQAGGSYEQYFGPGTRLTVT.

The rearrangement links TRBV4-2 to TRBJ1-1; TRBD1 aligns across 7 bases. The germline gives CDR1 LGHNA, CDR2 YNFKEQ. Trimming took 4 bases from V and 5 from J; bases not matched to a gene: 4. The CDR3 has 13 residues. This CDR3 is CASSRQGNTEAFF. CDR3 in DNA: TGTGCCAGCAGCCGACAGGGTAATACTGAAGCTTTCTTT.

The chain uses TRBV3-1 (or the pseudogene TRBV3-2) and TRBJ2-1; D is ambiguous. This CDR3 has 12 amino acids. V lost 4 bases and J lost 4, with 5 bases in between. Germline assignment: CDR1 LGHDT and CDR2 YNNKEL (reference sequence). The CDR3 spells CASSLAYNEQFF. The CDR3 DNA reads TGTGCCAGCAGCCTAGCTTACAATGAGCAGTTCTTC.

The genes are TRBV9 and TRBJ1-6, with D uncertain. Between the trimmed V and J ends, which lost 4 bases and 7 bases, there was a span of 15 bases. The CDR3 spans 15 residues. Germline loops: CDR1 SGDLS, CDR2 YYNGEE. The CDR3 spells CASSSAPRENSPLHF. DNA of the CDR3: TGTGCCAGCAGCTCGGCCCCGCGGGAAAATTCACCCCTCCACTTT.